This TCR beta chain was obtained from a study of response to subunit inactivated influenza vaccine. TCRdb independently ran MiXCR on the RT-PCR reads; one entry per CDR3 protein. Counted here are more than 200,000 distinct CDR3 sequences, roughly an eighth occurring once; the ten biggest clones make up roughly 7.7%. General study points: Few new T cells, the authors suggested, are recruited by each seasonal influenza vaccination.

This clonotype has only a few counts. Antigen specificity is unknown. Unmatched junction bases numbered 6, after V lost 5 bases and J lost 0 bases. This CDR3 spans 16 amino acids. Germline CDR1 SGHTA, CDR2 FQGNSA. The source of this sequence is a man in his fifties who received an inactivated influenza vaccine. J is TRBJ2-4 and V is TRBV7-2; 8 bases are a match to TRBD1. The material sequenced was non-naive T cells sorted from PBMCs, taken less than 15 days before vaccination. The DNA for the CDR3 is TGTGCCAGCAGCCTAGACAGGGGCAGAGCCAAAAACATTCAGTACTTC. This translates into CASSLDRGRAKNIQYF.